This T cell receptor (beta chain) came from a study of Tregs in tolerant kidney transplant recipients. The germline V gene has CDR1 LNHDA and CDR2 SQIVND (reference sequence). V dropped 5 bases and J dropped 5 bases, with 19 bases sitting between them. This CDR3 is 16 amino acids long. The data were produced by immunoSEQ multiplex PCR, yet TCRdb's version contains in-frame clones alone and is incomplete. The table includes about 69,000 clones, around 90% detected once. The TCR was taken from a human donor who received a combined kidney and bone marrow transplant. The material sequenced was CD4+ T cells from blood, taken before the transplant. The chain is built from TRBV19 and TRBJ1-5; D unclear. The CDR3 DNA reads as TGTGCCAGTAGTCCACAAGGAGCCCAATCCCATCAGCCCCAGCATTTT. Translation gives CASSPQGAQSHQPQHF. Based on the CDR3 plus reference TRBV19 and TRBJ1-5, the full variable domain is DGGITQSPKYLFRKEGQNVTLSCEQNLNHDAMYWYRQDPGQGLRLIYYSQIVNDFQKGDIAEGYSVSREKKESFPLTVTSAQKNPTAFYLCASSPQGAQSHQPQHFGDGTRLSIL.